The T cell receptor beta chain described here comes from a study of cytomegalovirus exposure and HLA in healthy donors. Points from the study as a whole: Cytomegalovirus status was reportedly diagnosed by the classifier with high sensitivity and specificity. Reports state that TCR beta sequences accurately predicted most subjects' HLA-A and HLA-B alleles. Previously analyzed data showed that most TCR beta V segments were productive at a frequency of about 87% or about 30%.

This clone was observed a handful of times. What it binds is unknown. Germline trimming cut 4 bases from V and 2 bases from J; bases unmatched to any gene: 4. This CDR3 has 15 residues. CDR1 is MDHEN, CDR2 SYDVKM, per germline. Donors sampled were nominally healthy, though unrecorded immune exposures were likely. PCR was performed using 60 Vbeta and 13 Jbeta primers. Profiled with immunoSEQ multiplex PCR; TCRdb holds only in-frame clones, not every one. The sample has around 150,000 clones; roughly 75% are singletons. Input material: PBMCs. This sequence joins TRBV28 and TRBJ1-3; 8 bases map to TRBD1. The sequence came from a man younger than 30 in good health and CMV-seronegative. The CDR3 loop is CASSSGGNAGNTIYF. DNA for the CDR3: TGTGCCAGCAGTTCAGGGGGCAACGCTGGAAACACCATATATTTT. The full variable domain, with the rest looked up from reference TRBV28 and TRBJ1-3, is DVKVTQSSRYLVKRTGEKVFLECVQDMDHENMFWYRQDPGLGLRLIYFSYDVKMKEKGDIPEGYSVSREKKERFSLILESASTNQTSMYLCASSSGGNAGNTIYFGEGSWLTVV.